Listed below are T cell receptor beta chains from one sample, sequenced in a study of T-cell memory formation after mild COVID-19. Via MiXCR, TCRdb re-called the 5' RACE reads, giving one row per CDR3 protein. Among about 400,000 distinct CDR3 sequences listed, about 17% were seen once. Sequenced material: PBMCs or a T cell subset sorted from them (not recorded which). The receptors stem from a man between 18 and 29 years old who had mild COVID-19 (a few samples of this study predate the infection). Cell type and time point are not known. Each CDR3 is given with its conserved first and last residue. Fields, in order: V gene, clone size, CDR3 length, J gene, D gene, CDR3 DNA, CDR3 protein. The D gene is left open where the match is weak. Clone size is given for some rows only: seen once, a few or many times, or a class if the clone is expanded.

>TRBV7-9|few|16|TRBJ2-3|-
TGTGCCAGCAGCTTAGGACAGTTTTGGAACACAGATACGCAGTATTTT
CASSLGQFWNTDTQYF
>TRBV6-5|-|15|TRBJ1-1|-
TGTGCCAGCAGTCGCGGGGTGGGGCGGAACACTGAAGCTTTCTTT
CASSRGVGRNTEAFF
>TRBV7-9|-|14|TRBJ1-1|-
TGTGCCAGCAGCTTCGAAGGCCTGAACACTGAAGCTTTCTTT
CASSFEGLNTEAFF
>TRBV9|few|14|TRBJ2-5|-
TGTGCCAGCAGCGTAGCTCCAGGGAAAGAGACCCAGTACTTC
CASSVAPGKETQYF
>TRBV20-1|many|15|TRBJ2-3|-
TGCAGTGCCGGGGGTGCCCTAGGGGGCACAGATACGCAGTATTTT
CSAGGALGGTDTQYF
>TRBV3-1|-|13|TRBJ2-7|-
TGTGCCAGCAGCCAGGGGGTTGCCTGGGAGCAGTACTTC
CASSQGVAWEQYF
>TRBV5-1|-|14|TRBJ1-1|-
TGCGCCAGCGGGACTGACAGACTTACCACTGAAGCTTTCTTT
CASGTDRLTTEAFF
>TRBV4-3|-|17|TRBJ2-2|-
TGCGCCAGCAGCCAAGATCCCCCCCGGGCCGGGACCGGGGAGCTGTTTTTT
CASSQDPPRAGTGELFF
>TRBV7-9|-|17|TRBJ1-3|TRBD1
TGTGCCAGCAGCTCCCTCGGGACAGCGAGGGTTGGAAACACCATATATTTT
CASSSLGTARVGNTIYF
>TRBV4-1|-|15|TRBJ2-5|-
TGCGCCAGCAGCCCCGAGGCGGACGGGCGGGAGACCCAGTACTTC
CASSPEADGRETQYF
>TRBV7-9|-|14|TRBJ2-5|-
TGTGCCAGCAGCGGCCCGGTAGTTCAAGAGACCCAGTACTTC
CASSGPVVQETQYF
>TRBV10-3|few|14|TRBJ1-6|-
TGTGCCATCAGTGAAGGCTCCTATAATTCACCCCTCCACTTT
CAISEGSYNSPLHF
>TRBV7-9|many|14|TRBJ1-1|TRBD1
TGTGCCAGCAGCGTCGGACAGGTGAACACTGAAGCTTTCTTT
CASSVGQVNTEAFF
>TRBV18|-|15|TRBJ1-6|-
TGTGCCAGCTCACCTTCGGGCAGCGGCGATTCACCCCTCCACTTT
CASSPSGSGDSPLHF
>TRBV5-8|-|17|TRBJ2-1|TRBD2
TGTGCCAGCAGTTACGTACCTAGCGGGGCCGAGGGGAATGAGCAGTTCTTC
CASSYVPSGAEGNEQFF
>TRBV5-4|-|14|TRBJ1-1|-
TGTGCCAGCAGCTTGTCACTGCCCCCAACTGAAGCTTTCTTT
CASSLSLPPTEAFF
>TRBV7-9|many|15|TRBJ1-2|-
TGTGCCAGCAGCCGCCGAGATTCCCCGGGAGTGGGCTACACCTTC
CASSRRDSPGVGYTF
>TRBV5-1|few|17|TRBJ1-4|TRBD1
TGCGCCAGCAGCTTCGGGGCAGGGGGAGCCATTAATGAAAAACTGTTTTTT
CASSFGAGGAINEKLFF
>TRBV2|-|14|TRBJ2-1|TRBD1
TGTGCCAGCAGTCCGGGACAGGGGAAGAATGAGCAGTTCTTC
CASSPGQGKNEQFF
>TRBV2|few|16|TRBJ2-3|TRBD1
TGTGCCAGCAGGCTCGCGACAGGGGGCACCGAGAATACGCAGTATTTT
CASRLATGGTENTQYF
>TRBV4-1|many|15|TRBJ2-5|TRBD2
TGCGCCAGCAGCCTTCGGGGGGGTTCAATGGAGACCCAGTACTTC
CASSLRGGSMETQYF
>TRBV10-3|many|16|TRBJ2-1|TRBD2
TGTGCCATCACTGGGACTAGCGGGGGGGCCGTAAGTGAGCAGTTCTTC
CAITGTSGGAVSEQFF
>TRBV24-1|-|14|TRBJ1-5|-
TGTGCCACCAGTGACCACGTCGTAGGGGCGCCCCAGCATTTT
CATSDHVVGAPQHF
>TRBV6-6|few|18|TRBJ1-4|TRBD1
TGTGCCAGCAGTTATCGGGCCGCCTTGGGGGACAGGGGGGAAAAACTGTTTTTT
CASSYRAALGDRGEKLFF
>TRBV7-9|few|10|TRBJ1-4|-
TGTGCCACATCGGGGGAAAAACTGTTTTTT
CATSGEKLFF
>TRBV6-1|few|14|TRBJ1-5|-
TGTGCCAGCAGTGGGGTGTATAGCAATCAGCCCCAGCATTTT
CASSGVYSNQPQHF
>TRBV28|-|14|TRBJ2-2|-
TGTGCCAGCACCAAGGGGCAGGCCGGCGGGGAGCTGTTTTTT
CASTKGQAGGELFF
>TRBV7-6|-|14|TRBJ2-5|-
TGTGCCAGCAGCTTAAGGCGGGCGGGAGAGACCCAGTACTTC
CASSLRRAGETQYF
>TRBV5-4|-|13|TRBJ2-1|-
TGTGCCAGCAGCTGGGAGACCGACAATGAGCAGTTCTTC
CASSWETDNEQFF
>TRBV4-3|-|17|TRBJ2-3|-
TGCGCCAGCAGCCCAAACACTCAGGGGTTAGGCACAGATACGCAGTATTTT
CASSPNTQGLGTDTQYF
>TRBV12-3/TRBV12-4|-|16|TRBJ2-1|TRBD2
TGTGCCAGCAGGAAGACCGGGGGGGCCGATCGATCTGAGCAGTTCTTC
CASRKTGGADRSEQFF
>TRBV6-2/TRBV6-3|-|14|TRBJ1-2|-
TGTGCCAGCAGTTACCAGGGGACCGGCTATGGCTACACCTTC
CASSYQGTGYGYTF
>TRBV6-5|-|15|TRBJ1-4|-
TGTGCCAGCAGACGGACAGTAGCAACTAATGAAAAACTGTTTTTT
CASRRTVATNEKLFF
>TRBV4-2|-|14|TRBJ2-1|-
TGTGCCAGCAGCCAAGATCTAGCCGACAATGAGCAGTTCTTC
CASSQDLADNEQFF